The 21 T cell receptor beta chains below were found in one sample sequenced in a study of cytomegalovirus exposure and HLA in healthy donors (dated by TCRdb to 2017 to 2019). The library was prepared using the immunoSEQ multiplex PCR assay. For the multiplex PCR, a mixture combining 60 forward primers for TCR Vbeta segments and 13 reverse primers for TCR Jbeta segments was used. Here the immuneACCESS table is served through TCRdb, limited to in-frame sequences with V and J called. Missing clones are a known gap in these copies; in checked studies unresolved V genes cover under half, and the rest lacks a known reason. The sample records roughly 120,000 clones, under 90% of which are singletons. The ten largest clones take up under 4% of the sample. The sequencing sample was made of PBMCs. The receptor source for this set is a woman aged 30 to 39 in good health and CMV-seronegative.

This chain joins TRBV6-6 and TRBJ1-2, with D hard to call. Germline-derived CDR1 and CDR2 are MNHNY and SVGAGI (reference sequence). Deletions cut 7 bases from V and 1 base from J, with 10 bases between. This CDR3 spans 13 amino acids. In DNA, the CDR3 is TGTGCCAGCACCTTACTGCTTAACTATGGCTACACCTTC. This translates into CASTLLLNYGYTF.

This sequence joins TRBV11-3 and TRBJ2-1, with no clear D. Looked up from germline, CDR1 is SGHNT and CDR2 is YENEEA. Deletions cut 1 base from V and 4 bases from J, with 5 bases between. The CDR3 runs to 13 residues. The CDR3 region has the DNA TGTGCCAGCAGCTTAGGAGCATACAATGAGCAGTTCTTC. Translated: CASSLGAYNEQFF. Full variable domain (rest looked up from reference TRBV11-3 and TRBJ2-1): EAGVVQSPRYKIIEKKQPVAFWCNPISGHNTLYWYLQNLGQGPELLIRYENEEAVDDSQLPKDRFSAERLKGVDSTLKIQPAELGDSAVYLCASSLGAYNEQFFGPGTRLTVL.

The chain recombines TRBV7-2 with TRBJ1-5, with a weak D call TRBD1 (6 bases). This CDR3 has 14 residues. V was pared by 3 bases and J by 6 bases, with 12 bases between. Germline lookup yields CDR1 SGHTA and CDR2 FQGNSA. The CDR3 region is CASSFMTGPQPQHF. The CDR3 bases are TGTGCCAGCAGCTTTATGACAGGTCCTCAGCCCCAGCATTTT.

CDR3 bases: TGTGCCAGCCAACAGGGACCCACAGATACGCAGTATTTT. Translated, it gives CASQQGPTDTQYF. The chain is built from TRBV28 and TRBJ2-3; TRBD1 might be the D (6 bases). The CDR3 has 13 residues. Germline V gene lookup returns CDR1 MDHEN and CDR2 SYDVKM. V was clipped by 8 bases and J by 2 bases, with 11 bases between them.

The chain recombines TRBV19 with TRBJ2-7; D uncertain. V lost 4 bases to trimming and J lost 6 bases, with 10 bases between them. In germline, CDR1 is LNHDA, CDR2 SQIVND (reference sequence). CDR3 size: 12 residues. The CDR3 DNA is TGTGCCAGTAGTAAGGAAGGCGGCGAGCAGTACTTC. Amino acid sequence: CASSKEGGEQYF.

The chain carries TRBV6-6 and TRBJ1-6, with D maybe TRBD1 (5 bases). The V end was cut by 5 bases, the J end by 7 bases, with 12 bases between. Germline-derived CDR1 and CDR2 are MNHNY and SVGAGI (reference sequence). The CDR3 has 14 residues. The CDR3 sequence: CASSPDRKNSPLHF. As DNA, the CDR3 is TGTGCCAGCAGTCCCGACAGAAAAAATTCACCCCTCCACTTT.

This clone showed up just a few times. J is TRBJ2-5 and V is TRBV7-2, with 9 bases identical to TRBD2. V lost 2 bases and J lost 4; bases outside the gene matches: 11. This CDR3 region has 17 residues. Germline CDR1 SGHTA, CDR2 FQGNSA. The CDR3 here is CASSLWSSGEIGETQYF. The DNA for the CDR3 is TGTGCCAGCAGCTTATGGTCTAGCGGGGAGATAGGAGAGACCCAGTACTTC.

This rearrangement joins TRBV6-5 to TRBJ1-6; 10 nucleotides align to TRBD1. V shed 5 bases, J shed 8 bases, and the junction held 0 bases outside the gene matches. Germline V lookup: CDR1 MNHEY, CDR2 SVGAGI. This CDR3 is built from 13 residues. In nucleotides, the CDR3 is TGTGCCAGCAGTGACAGGGGGCATTCACCCCTCCACTTT. Protein: CASSDRGHSPLHF.

The gene calls are TRBV7-9 and TRBJ1-1; D gene uncertain. The CDR3 length is 15 residues. Germline V lookup: CDR1 SEHNR, CDR2 FQNEAQ (reference sequence). The ends were cut back, 0 bases at V and 2 bases at J, with 10 bases in the middle. In DNA form, the CDR3 reads TGTGCCAGCAGCTTAGCGCGGGGAAGTAACACTGAAGCTTTCTTT. This codes for CASSLARGSNTEAFF.

There are a few counts of this clone. The chain uses TRBV10-1 and TRBJ2-7, with 9 bases matching TRBD1. Germline CDR1 WNHNN, CDR2 SYGVQD (reference sequence). Trimming cost V 0 bases and J 5 bases; bases outside gene matches: 5. The length of the CDR3 is 15 residues. The CDR3 bases are TGCGCCAGCAGTGAGTCCGGACAGGGGAGAAACGAGCAGTACTTC. It encodes CASSESGQGRNEQYF.

The CDR3 region has the DNA TGTGCCAGCACCACAGGGGGGAAGACCCAGTACTTC. Amino acid sequence: CASTTGGKTQYF. The chain is built from TRBV28 and TRBJ2-5; 8 bases are a match to TRBD1. The CDR3 loop spans 12 amino acids. The junction had 4 bases not matched to a gene; V was cut back by 7 bases and J by 6 bases. Germline CDR1 MDHEN, CDR2 SYDVKM.

The chain employs TRBV6-5 and TRBJ2-7; 8 nucleotides align to TRBD2. CDR1 is MNHEY and CDR2 is SVGAGI in the germline V gene. There are 16 residues in the CDR3. V was pared by 0 bases and J by 5 bases, with 9 bases of the junction left unmatched. CDR3 bases: TGTGCCAGCAGTTACTCCAGGGTAGCGGGATATCACGAGCAGTACTTC. It specifies CASSYSRVAGYHEQYF.

This chain connects TRBV27 to TRBJ1-5; 9 bases match TRBD1. Germline V gene sequence: CDR1 MNHEY, CDR2 SMNVEV (reference sequence). The CDR3 consists of 16 residues. The junction had 6 bases not matched to a gene; V was cut back by 0 bases and J by 6 bases. The CDR3 reads CASSLSGTGFVQPQHF. The CDR3 nucleotides read TGTGCCAGCAGTTTATCGGGGACAGGGTTTGTTCAGCCCCAGCATTTT.

The chain couples TRBV15 to TRBJ2-2; 7 positions agree with TRBD1. There are 17 residues in the CDR3. Germline lookup yields CDR1 LNHNV and CDR2 YYDKDF (reference sequence). J was trimmed by 5 bases and V by 0 bases; bases with no gene match: 9. The CDR3 sequence is CATSRDRRGRFTGELFF. The CDR3 region has the DNA TGTGCCACCAGCAGAGATCGAAGGGGGCGGTTTACCGGGGAGCTGTTTTTT.

This chain links TRBV7-2 with TRBJ2-7, with D perhaps matching TRBD1 (5 bases). Trimming took off 4 bases at V and 1 base at J, with 11 bases between the two ends. The CDR3 length is 14 residues. CDR1 SGHTA and CDR2 FQGNSA come from the germline V gene. The CDR3: CASSSRQGSYEQYF. The CDR3 DNA reads TGTGCCAGCAGCTCACGGCAGGGTTCCTACGAGCAGTACTTC.

This clone was counted a single time. The chain employs TRBV15 and TRBJ2-5, with 8 bases aligning to TRBD2. CDR3 length: 17 amino acids. The germline V gene has CDR1 LNHNV and CDR2 YYDKDF (reference sequence). The V and J ends lost 0 bases and 0 bases, in that order; junction bases with no gene match: 6. CDR3 loop: CATSRDSGTGNQETQYF. In nucleotides, the CDR3 is TGTGCCACCAGCAGAGATAGCGGGACTGGTAACCAAGAGACCCAGTACTTC. Based on the CDR3 plus reference TRBV15 and TRBJ2-5, the full variable domain is DAMVIQNPRYQVTQFGKPVTLSCSQTLNHNVMYWYQQKSSQAPKLLFHYYDKDFNNEADTPDNFQSRRPNTSFCFLDIRSPGLGDTAMYLCATSRDSGTGNQETQYFGPGTRLLVL.

The chain combines TRBV10-3 with TRBJ1-2, with 8 bases aligning to TRBD1. The germline V gene encodes CDR1 ENHRY and CDR2 SYGVKD. The CDR3 consists of 13 residues. J gave up 6 bases and V 5 bases, and 5 bases lay outside the gene matches. CDR3 amino acids: CAISLGQVNGYTF. Here the CDR3 DNA reads TGTGCCATCAGTCTGGGACAGGTGAATGGCTACACCTTC.

V gene TRBV27 combines with J gene TRBJ2-1, with a weak D call TRBD2 (5 bases). This CDR3 spans 14 amino acids. Germline V gives CDR1 MNHEY, CDR2 SMNVEV (reference sequence). V lost 0 bases and J lost 7, with 10 bases in between. CDR3 DNA: TGTGCCAGCAGTTTATCAGTGGAGGTGAATGAGCAGTTCTTC. This sequence encodes CASSLSVEVNEQFF.

The CDR3 is CASSSPGTSNEKLFF. CDR3 nucleotide sequence: TGTGCCAGCAGCTCCCCCGGGACATCAAATGAAAAACTGTTTTTT. The chain combines TRBV7-9 with TRBJ1-4, with D perhaps TRBD1 (6 bases). Germline CDR1 reads SEHNR; CDR2 reads FQNEAQ (reference sequence). The V end was cut by 4 bases, the J end by 5 bases, with 14 bases between. This CDR3 comprises 15 residues.

The genes are TRBV6-1 and TRBJ2-5; 7 bases match TRBD1. Trimming took 4 bases from V and 2 from J; bases not matched to a gene: 4. The CDR3 sequence is 14 residues long. In germline, CDR1 is MNHNS, CDR2 SASEGT. The CDR3: CASSGGQPQETQYF. The CDR3 nucleotides read TGTGCCAGCAGTGGGGGACAGCCTCAAGAGACCCAGTACTTC.

This chain connects TRBV7-6 to TRBJ2-5; the match to TRBD1 covers 9 bases. The J call may be faulty, since TRBJ2-7 better matches the DNA end. The CDR3 is made up of 15 amino acids. Looked up from germline, CDR1 is SGHVS and CDR2 is FNYEAQ. The chain's CDR3 is CASSLLQGASYEQYF. DNA of the CDR3: TGTGCCAGCAGCTTATTACAGGGGGCCTCCTACGAGCAGTACTTC.